One sample yielded the 14 T cell receptor beta chains listed below, sequenced in a study of technical replicates of blood from a handful of donors. Clones were sequenced by immunoSEQ multiplex PCR, and TCRdb holds only the in-frame ones, with some missing. Found here are some 87,000 clones, nearly 95% of them singletons; the top ten hold about 0.4%. The sequencing input was T cells isolated from PBMCs. The receptors shown here come from a human donor in good health.

The DNA for the CDR3 is TGTGCCAGCAGTTACTCGTTGGGACAGACAACCGGGGAGCTGTTTTTT. It codes for CASSYSLGQTTGELFF. The rearrangement uses TRBV6-5 and TRBJ2-2, with 7 bases aligning to TRBD1. This CDR3 spans 16 amino acids. The ends lost 0 bases at V and 5 bases at J; junction bases unmatched: 6. The germline CDR1 and CDR2 sequences are MNHEY and SVGAGI.

V is TRBV27 and J is TRBJ1-5, with 10 bases identical to TRBD1. Per the germline V gene, CDR1 is MNHEY and CDR2 is SMNVEV (reference sequence). The CDR3 totals 14 residues. J was trimmed by 5 bases and V by 5 bases; bases with no gene match: 3. The CDR3 nucleotides read TGTGCCAGCAGTGTGACAGGGGGCTATCAGCCCCAGCATTTT. Its translation is CASSVTGGYQPQHF.

The CDR3 loop is CASITGTAHGELFF. The CDR3 DNA is TGTGCCAGTATTACCGGGACAGCTCACGGGGAGCTGTTTTTT. The chain recombines TRBV19 with TRBJ2-2, with TRBD1 identical over 7 bases. CDR1 is LNHDA, CDR2 SQIVND, per germline (reference sequence). The CDR3 runs to 14 residues. J was trimmed by 7 bases and V by 7 bases; bases with no gene match: 9.

The chain links TRBV6-5 to TRBJ2-2, with 7 bases matching TRBD1. V lost 0 bases, J lost 6 bases, and 4 bases stayed unmatched. This CDR3 comprises 15 residues. The germline V gene has CDR1 MNHEY and CDR2 SVGAGI. Written as DNA, the CDR3 is TGTGCCAGCAGTTACTCGCCAGGGGGTCCCGGGGAGCTGTTTTTT. It is translated as CASSYSPGGPGELFF.

CDR3 nucleotide sequence: TGTGCCAGCACCTCCGGTTGGGGCTACACCTTC. Protein sequence: CASTSGWGYTF. The chain recombines TRBV11-3 with TRBJ1-2; D is ambiguous. CDR3 size: 11 residues. CDR1 is SGHNT and CDR2 is YENEEA in the germline V gene. Trimming shortened V by 7 bases and J by 8 bases, and 11 bases separated the two germline ends.

The J gene is TRBJ2-5, the V gene TRBV27; D is unresolved. Germline loops: CDR1 MNHEY, CDR2 SMNVEV (reference sequence). The CDR3 is made up of 15 amino acids. V lost 0 bases, J lost 2 bases, and 10 bases lay in between. The CDR3 region is CASSLSRSVQETQYF. CDR3 nucleotide sequence: TGTGCCAGCAGTTTATCGAGGAGCGTTCAAGAGACCCAGTACTTC.

This clone was observed once. The chain links TRBV19 to TRBJ2-2, with a weak D call TRBD1 (8 bases). The ends were cut back, 6 bases at V and 5 bases at J, with 13 bases in the middle. CDR1 is LNHDA, CDR2 SQIVND, per germline (reference sequence). The CDR3 length is 14 residues. The CDR3 spells CASRAQGGTGELFF. The CDR3 coding sequence is TGTGCCAGTAGAGCACAGGGGGGGACCGGGGAGCTGTTTTTT.

The V gene is TRBV30, the J gene TRBJ1-2, with a possible D match to TRBD1 (6 bases). CDR1 GTSNPN and CDR2 SVGIG come from the germline V gene (reference sequence). The ends were cut back, 1 base at V and 2 bases at J, with 8 bases in the middle. The length of the CDR3 is 13 residues. CDR3 in DNA: TGTGCCTGGAGTGACAGGGCCAACTATGGCTACACCTTC. Translating gives CAWSDRANYGYTF. Full variable domain (rest looked up from reference TRBV30 and TRBJ1-2): SQTIHQWPATLVQPVGSPLSLECTVEGTSNPNLYWYRQAAGRGLQLLFYSVGIGQISSEVPQNLSASRPQDRQFILSSKKLLLSDSGFYLCAWSDRANYGYTFGSGTRLTVV.

The rearrangement uses TRBV4-3 and TRBJ2-1, with TRBD2 matching 9 bases. The V gene end was trimmed by 1 base and the J gene end by 7 bases; junction bases not matched to a gene: 5. Germline loops: CDR1 LGHNA, CDR2 YSLEER. CDR3 length equals 15 residues. Here the CDR3 reads CASSQVAGGENEQFF. The DNA of the CDR3 is TGCGCCAGCAGCCAAGTGGCGGGAGGGGAGAATGAGCAGTTCTTC.

The genes are TRBV27 and TRBJ1-1, with D uncertain. This CDR3 comprises 13 residues. Germline V lookup: CDR1 MNHEY, CDR2 SMNVEV (reference sequence). V lost 3 bases and J lost 5, with 10 bases in between. The CDR3 sequence is CASSLLSLTEAFF. Here the CDR3 DNA reads TGTGCCAGCAGTTTGTTATCCTTGACTGAAGCTTTCTTT.

This clone came up once. V gene TRBV9 combines with J gene TRBJ2-7; D unclear. Germline V lookup: CDR1 SGDLS, CDR2 YYNGEE. V lost 0 bases to trimming and J lost 2 bases, with 12 bases between them. The CDR3 is 15 amino acids. The CDR3 coding sequence is TGTGCCAGCAGCGTAGGCGTAGCCAATACCTACGAGCAGTACTTC. As protein: CASSVGVANTYEQYF.

The V and J genes are TRBV19 and TRBJ2-3, with a tentative D call TRBD1 (6 bases). The CDR3 runs 18 residues. V lost 5 bases and J 2 bases, leaving 23 bases between the germline ends. Germline assignment: CDR1 LNHDA and CDR2 SQIVND (reference sequence). CDR3 loop: CASSPKGKAGQTTDTQYF. The CDR3 nucleotides read TGTGCCAGTAGTCCGAAGGGAAAAGCAGGACAGACCACAGATACGCAGTATTTT.

This sequence joins TRBV27 and TRBJ1-1; D is unclear. This CDR3 is built from 14 residues. The ends were cut back, 2 bases at V and 1 base at J, with 8 bases in the middle. Per the germline V gene, CDR1 is MNHEY and CDR2 is SMNVEV (reference sequence). CDR3 DNA: TGTGCCAGCAGTTTAGGATCAGGGAACACTGAAGCTTTCTTT. It codes for CASSLGSGNTEAFF.

CDR3 coding DNA: TGTGCCAGCAGCCTAGGGGGACGGCAAGAGACCCAGTACTTC. Encoded protein: CASSLGGRQETQYF. The rearrangement uses TRBV7-3 and TRBJ2-5; D might be TRBD1 (6 bases). The V gene's germline CDR1 is SGHTA and CDR2 FQGTGA. Between the trimmed V and J ends, which lost 5 bases and 2 bases, there was a span of 12 bases. This CDR3 is built from 14 residues. The full variable domain, in which reference TRBV7-3 and TRBJ2-5 provide the parts outside the CDR3, is GAGVSQTPSNKVTEKGKYVELRCDPISGHTALYWYRQSLGQGPEFLIYFQGTGAADDSGLPNDRFFAVRPEGSVSTLKIQRTERGDSAVYLCASSLGGRQETQYFGPGTRLLVL.